The 3 T cell receptor beta chains given below trace back to one sample, sequenced in a study of response to subunit inactivated influenza vaccine. MiXCR was run by TCRdb on the RT-PCR reads, yielding one entry per CDR3 protein. The repertoire includes 200,000 to 250,000 distinct CDR3 sequences, approximately 12% of them detected once, and about 7.8% sits in the top ten. Sequencing used non-naive T cells sorted from PBMCs, obtained approximately 15 days before vaccination. The receptors here all came from a man aged 45-65 years who received an inactivated influenza vaccine.

This clonotype was seen a few times. V gene TRBV10-3 combines with J gene TRBJ1-2, with D unclear. The V gene lost 4 bases and the J gene lost 8 bases, with 17 bases spanning the gap. CDR1 ENHRY and CDR2 SYGVKD come from the germline V gene. The CDR3 extends over 14 amino acids. The CDR3 protein is CAISASDGLKGYTF. The CDR3 DNA sequence: TGTGCCATCAGTGCATCAGATGGGTTGAAGGGCTACACCTTC.

This clonotype was observed many times. The V and J genes are TRBV29-1 and TRBJ2-3; TRBD1 aligns across 7 bases. J lost 2 bases, V lost 4 bases, and 9 bases had no gene match. The germline V gene has CDR1 SQVTM and CDR2 ANQGSEA. This CDR3 has 15 residues. CDR3 DNA: TGCAGCGTTGGGGGGACAGTCTACCTCACAGATACGCAGTATTTT. Encoded protein: CSVGGTVYLTDTQYF.

J is TRBJ2-1 and V is TRBV27; the match to TRBD2 covers 9 bases. Germline trimming cut 6 bases from V and 4 bases from J; bases unmatched to any gene: 10. Germline lookup yields CDR1 MNHEY and CDR2 SMNVEV (reference sequence). This CDR3 contains 16 residues. The CDR3 coding sequence is TGTGCCAGCAGACCTAGGGCGGGAGGGGTTTACAATGAGCAGTTCTTC. Its translation: CASRPRAGGVYNEQFF.